The entry below gives a single T cell receptor beta chain sequence along with its context. Its antigen is not known. The CDR3 is made up of 15 amino acids. Trimming removed 2 bases at V and 0 bases at J, with 8 bases between. Germline CDR1 is SEHNR and CDR2 is FQNEAQ (reference sequence). Clones were sequenced by immunoSEQ multiplex PCR, and TCRdb holds only the in-frame ones, with some missing. This table has some 46,000 clones, approximately 94% appearing once. The sample is drawn from a study of graft-versus-host responses after intestinal transplantation. Study-wide background: Induction using anti-thymocyte globulin, followed by tacrolimus and steroids for roughly 3 years, was given to all recipients. The study's findings and limits: When patients had graft-donor T cell macrochimerism, their allografts held high graft-versus-host to host-versus-graft clonal ratios. Recipient bone marrow held GvH clones, some seen earlier in ileum or blood. Levels of circulating GvH clones at their peak were associated with early post-transplant HvG declines.

The sequencing here drew on PBMCs, taken 330 to 350 days after intestinal transplant. This chain uses TRBV7-9 with TRBJ2-1; D unclear. The TCR originated in a human patient who received an intestinal transplant, so some T cells may come from the graft donor. The CDR3 nucleotides are TGTGCCAGCAGCTTAACTTCAAGCTCCTACAATGAGCAGTTCTTC. It yields the protein CASSLTSSSYNEQFF.